The rows below give T cell receptor beta chains drawn from one sample of a study of blood T cell repertoires in COVID-19. Assay: immunoSEQ multiplex PCR; the TCRdb copy retains only in-frame clones and omits some. The sample includes about 220,000 clones, 80% to 90% of them seen just once. The specimen was peripheral blood. These receptors were collected from a young man with active or convalescent COVID-19. Both conserved end residues are trimmed from each CDR3. A D gene is named only where the DNA matches it firmly. Clone size is stated in some rows and not others, as once, few, many or a class when expanded.

D: TRBD2
size: NA
V: TRBV9
CDR3: ASSYSLAGRETQY

D: NA
size: NA
V: TRBV6-2/TRBV6-3
CDR3: ASSARGGNQPQH

D: TRBD1
size: NA
V: TRBV24-1
CDR3: ATSDPGTGRGTQY

D: TRBD1
size: once
V: TRBV7-8
CDR3: ASSSQGARGYT

D: TRBD1
size: NA
V: TRBV6-5
CDR3: ASSYSTGTGGHEQY

D: TRBD2
size: NA
V: TRBV19
CDR3: ASSRGLAGQETQY

D: NA
size: once
V: TRBV6-5
CDR3: ASSLQGYEQY

D: TRBD2
size: NA
V: TRBV7-2
CDR3: ASSSLAGGTGELF

D: NA
size: NA
V: TRBV4-3
CDR3: ASSQDPNQGSNTGELF

D: NA
size: NA
V: TRBV5-6
CDR3: ASSLAPYQPQH

D: NA
size: NA
V: TRBV6-5
CDR3: ASSPRNTEAF

D: NA
size: once
V: TRBV9
CDR3: ASSPEGSNQPQH

D: NA
size: NA
V: TRBV19
CDR3: ATLAPGQGRLAGYEQY

D: NA
size: NA
V: TRBV7-2
CDR3: ASSPFSYGYT

D: NA
size: NA
V: TRBV10-3
CDR3: AISEWGRIDSPLH

D: NA
size: NA
V: TRBV5-8
CDR3: ASSLLTNTDTQY

D: TRBD1
size: NA
V: TRBV18
CDR3: ASSPTGGMNTEAF

D: NA
size: NA
V: TRBV23-1
CDR3: ASSQSGASYYEQY

D: NA
size: NA
V: TRBV7-2
CDR3: ASTIESSYEQY

D: TRBD2
size: once
V: TRBV28
CDR3: ASSSRLANTDTQY

D: NA
size: NA
V: TRBV7-9
CDR3: ASSLTGYAGELF

D: NA
size: NA
V: TRBV10-3
CDR3: AISEKMLGGESQETQY

D: TRBD1
size: NA
V: TRBV19
CDR3: ASSPSSRAGGLNYGYT

D: NA
size: NA
V: TRBV5-6
CDR3: ASSRDIGYT

D: NA
size: NA
V: TRBV2
CDR3: ASSWAPNTEAF

D: NA
size: NA
V: TRBV24-1
CDR3: ATSDGETYEQY

D: NA
size: NA
V: TRBV18
CDR3: ASSPNPGSRSMNTEAF

D: TRBD2
size: NA
V: TRBV3-1/TRBV3-2
CDR3: ASSQEGLAGSSYNEQF

D: NA
size: NA
V: TRBV5-4
CDR3: ASSLGFGNTEAF

D: NA
size: NA
V: TRBV6-2/TRBV6-3
CDR3: ASSYSDSSEAF

D: NA
size: NA
V: TRBV3-1/TRBV3-2
CDR3: ASSQGPVNQPQH

D: TRBD1
size: NA
V: TRBV18
CDR3: ASSPPRDRSYEQY

D: NA
size: NA
V: TRBV10-3
CDR3: AISAGDGGYT

D: NA
size: NA
V: TRBV27
CDR3: ASSLISQGPNSPLH

D: NA
size: NA
V: TRBV6-6
CDR3: ASSWETGNTIY

D: TRBD1
size: NA
V: TRBV19
CDR3: ASSLDRDRLYGYT

D: TRBD1
size: NA
V: TRBV6-1
CDR3: ASSDSTGAVGKLF

D: TRBD1
size: NA
V: TRBV12-3/TRBV12-4
CDR3: ASRRQGWYEQY